The next 10 T cell receptor beta chains were all read from a single sample in a study of blood T cell repertoires in COVID-19. Clones were read by immunoSEQ multiplex PCR, and TCRdb kept only the in-frame ones, dropping some. The repertoire has under 150,000 clones, about 76% of them found once; the top ten carry roughly 20%. The sample consisted of peripheral blood. These receptors were obtained from a man of 80 years or more with acute or convalescent COVID-19.

DNA for the CDR3: TGTGCCAGCTCACTATCCAAGGGACAGGTTGGCACTGAAGCTTTCTTT. This translates into CASSLSKGQVGTEAFF. The chain links TRBV18 to TRBJ1-1; 8 nucleotides agree with TRBD1. There are 16 residues in the CDR3. Unmatched junction bases numbered 11, after V lost 4 bases and J lost 4 bases. CDR1 and CDR2 from the germline V gene are KGHSH and LQKENI.

The chain links TRBV7-2 to TRBJ1-1, with unresolved D. The germline V gene has CDR1 SGHTA and CDR2 FQGNSA. This CDR3 has 14 residues. With 2 bases removed from V and 4 bases from J, the gap between germline ends came to 11 bases. CDR3 in DNA: TGTGCCAGCAGCTTAATGGCAGTGTCCACTGAAGCTTTCTTT. Translation gives CASSLMAVSTEAFF.

This clone has just a few counts. This rearrangement joins TRBV19 to TRBJ1-1, with D unresolved. The germline CDR1 and CDR2 sequences are LNHDA and SQIVND (reference sequence). Trimming removed 3 bases at V and 10 bases at J, with 15 bases between. This CDR3 is 13 amino acids long. The CDR3 nucleotides are TGTGCCAGTAGTATCCAAGGAATTAGAGGAGCTTTCTTT. Translating it yields CASSIQGIRGAFF.

CDR3 region: CASSLAGANEKLFF. The CDR3 DNA reads as TGCGCCAGCAGCTTGGCCGGGGCTAATGAAAAACTGTTTTTT. The gene calls are TRBV5-1 and TRBJ1-4; D remains ambiguous. This CDR3 comprises 14 residues. Germline lookup yields CDR1 SGHRS and CDR2 YFSETQ. V lost 0 bases and J 3 bases, leaving 6 bases between the germline ends.

This clone was recorded a few times. V is TRBV7-2 and J is TRBJ1-2; TRBD1 aligns across 8 bases. The length of the CDR3 is 15 residues. V was pared by 5 bases and J by 4 bases, with 9 bases of the junction left unmatched. Per germline, CDR1 SGHTA and CDR2 FQGNSA. The CDR3 nucleotides are TGTGCCAGCAGCCCGGGACAGGTCGAAGGCTATGGCTACACCTTC. It specifies CASSPGQVEGYGYTF. Complete variable domain (other parts from reference TRBV7-2 and TRBJ1-2): GAGVSQSPSNKVTEKGKDVELRCDPISGHTALYWYRQSLGQGLEFLIYFQGNSAPDKSGLPSDRFSAERTGGSVSTLTIQRTQQEDSAVYLCASSPGQVEGYGYTFGSGTRLTVV.

CDR3 amino acids: CAISESRQSQETQYF. CDR3 sequence (DNA): TGTGCCATCAGTGAGTCGAGACAGAGCCAAGAGACCCAGTACTTC. The rearrangement joins TRBV10-3 to TRBJ2-5, with TRBD1 as a possible D gene (5 bases). The CDR3 consists of 15 residues. The germline CDR1 and CDR2 sequences are ENHRY and SYGVKD. The V end was cut by 0 bases, the J end by 1 base, with 9 bases between.

This chain connects TRBV5-4 to TRBJ1-1, with D uncertain. Germline CDR1 reads SGHNT; CDR2 reads YYREEE (reference sequence). Trimming left V 4 bases short and J 0 bases short, with 19 bases between. The CDR3 covers 17 residues. The CDR3 loop reads CASSAPTRSSMNTEAFF. CDR3 nucleotides: TGTGCCAGCAGCGCACCGACGAGGTCTAGCATGAACACTGAAGCTTTCTTT.

CDR3: CASSLVQLGGYTF. DNA for the CDR3: TGTGCCAGCAGCTTAGTCCAACTAGGAGGCTACACCTTC. The V call is TRBV7-2, the J call TRBJ1-2, with no clear D. This CDR3 has 13 amino acids. Germline-derived CDR1 and CDR2 are SGHTA and FQGNSA. V was shortened by 1 base and J by 8 bases, with 11 bases between the two germline ends.

The chain links TRBV15 to TRBJ1-3; 9 bases fit TRBD1. In germline, CDR1 is LNHNV, CDR2 YYDKDF (reference sequence). The CDR3 runs 17 residues. Trimming at V came to 0 bases and at J to 3 bases, leaving 6 bases not matched to a gene. The CDR3 region has the DNA TGTGCCACCAGCAGAGAACCCGGGACAGGGATTGGAAACACCATATATTTT. This encodes CATSREPGTGIGNTIYF.

The chain combines TRBV27 with TRBJ1-6, with 9 bases aligning to TRBD1. The V gene's germline CDR1 is MNHEY and CDR2 SMNVEV (reference sequence). V dropped 5 bases and J dropped 9; count of bases not matched to a gene: 11. The CDR3 covers 16 residues. In DNA form, the CDR3 reads TGTGCCAGCAGTCTGGGACAGGGTGATTATGGTTCACCCCTCCACTTT. This codes for CASSLGQGDYGSPLHF.